A selection of T cell receptor beta chains follows, all from one sample in a study of T cell clonotyping in hematopoietic cell transplantation. Clones were sequenced by immunoSEQ multiplex PCR, and TCRdb holds only the in-frame ones, with some missing. The sample yields 7,000 to 8,000 clones, 88% seen once. The sequences come from peripheral blood mononuclear cells, collected before stem cell transplant. Receptors originate from a man aged 55 to 70 with acute myeloid leukemia. Some clones in this sample may be carry-over from other donors' samples. CDR3s include the opening cysteine and the closing phenylalanine or tryptophan. A D gene is named only where the DNA matches it firmly.

J,D,V,CDR3
TRBJ2-3,-,TRBV30,CAWRPAVPTGTDTQYF
TRBJ1-3,-,TRBV4-1,CASSQDPGLSSGNTIYF
TRBJ2-1,-,TRBV7-2,CASSETGNWNEQFF
TRBJ2-7,TRBD1,TRBV6-5,CASSSGTGIYEQYF
TRBJ2-5,-,TRBV9,CASSVGTNEETQYF
TRBJ2-1,-,TRBV6-6,CASRSSGNQVYNEQFF
TRBJ1-6,-,TRBV30,CAWSVGGRESSYNSPLHF
TRBJ1-2,TRBD1,TRBV7-2,CASSLGTGNYGYTF
TRBJ1-5,TRBD1,TRBV7-8,CASSLGTGSQPQHF
TRBJ1-2,-,TRBV6-4,CASSPARTDFYGYTF
TRBJ2-2,TRBD2,TRBV9,CASSVASGTSGINRELFF
TRBJ1-1,-,TRBV7-5,CVRSHRANTEAFF
TRBJ2-7,-,TRBV19,CASSISTAAYEQYF
TRBJ2-1,-,TRBV10-3,CAISESGEFTYNEQFF
TRBJ1-6,TRBD1,TRBV19,CASSVSTGSPSPLHF
TRBJ1-2,-,TRBV6-1,CASKKDRSSGYGYTF
TRBJ2-2,-,TRBV30,CAWSVLGGSNTGELFF
TRBJ1-5,-,TRBV6-6,CASSRTGSQEAQHF
TRBJ2-1,-,TRBV6-1,CASSEGGDPLYEQFF
TRBJ2-2,TRBD1,TRBV6-5,CASRYRTGDNTGELFF
TRBJ1-2,-,TRBV15,CATSSQGNYGYTF
TRBJ1-1,-,TRBV11-2,CASSSSGAKWGNTEAFF
TRBJ1-2,TRBD1,TRBV5-6,CASSSDRGYGYTF
TRBJ2-1,TRBD1,TRBV6-5,CATGTGTGVEQFF
TRBJ1-5,-,TRBV7-2,CASSSTGRGQPQHF
TRBJ1-1,-,TRBV21-1,CASSKGLGGTEAFF
TRBJ2-3,-,TRBV19,CASSIGAGMTDTQYF
TRBJ1-5,-,TRBV6-6,CASSYQGNSNQPQHF
TRBJ2-1,-,TRBV6-1,CASSEGLGAGDNEQFF
TRBJ1-1,TRBD1,TRBV10-2,CASSETTQGGTEAFF
TRBJ2-4,-,TRBV7-7,CASSLGARQDRLSQGNIQYF
TRBJ1-1,-,TRBV28,CASSVLGAGRLNTEAFF
TRBJ2-7,-,TRBV19,CASSTHARSSYEQYF
TRBJ1-4,-,TRBV30,CAWSSPLSRKLFF
TRBJ2-3,-,TRBV27,CASSLYAWRADTQYF
TRBJ1-2,-,TRBV30,CAWSGGIHTF
TRBJ2-7,-,TRBV4-1,CASSQDPTLTYEQYF
TRBJ1-1,-,TRBV14,CASSTTRNSEAFF
TRBJ2-3,-,TRBV30,CAWAQGTLGTDTQYF
TRBJ2-5,-,TRBV30,CAWTGRARETQYF
TRBJ1-1,-,TRBV2,CASSETGYTEAFF
TRBJ1-6,TRBD1,TRBV2,CASKAGGNSPLHF
TRBJ1-1,-,TRBV5-1,CASSLGTGFAEAFF
TRBJ2-7,-,TRBV28,CASTSSSYEQYF
TRBJ2-1,TRBD1,TRBV19,CASSLDRGYNEQFF
TRBJ1-2,-,TRBV11-2,CASRPRRGDNERGYTF
TRBJ2-1,TRBD2,TRBV6-5,CASSRSGREVYEQFF
TRBJ1-6,-,TRBV6-1,CASSEHGEGNSPLHF
TRBJ1-2,-,TRBV10-2,CASSERQLTYGYTF
TRBJ1-4,TRBD1,TRBV5-1,CASSVPGQGGKLFF
TRBJ2-7,TRBD2,TRBV11-2,CASSLGLPSGYEQYF
TRBJ1-2,-,TRBV2,CASSDIWRNYGYTF
TRBJ2-2,-,TRBV6-6,CASRNDGGANTGELFF
TRBJ2-1,-,TRBV5-8,CASSLRDRPNEQFF